A selection of T cell receptor beta chains follows, all from one sample in a study of blood T cell repertoires in COVID-19. Clones were read by immunoSEQ multiplex PCR, and TCRdb kept only the in-frame ones, dropping some. The repertoire holds about 130,000 clones, with approximately 89% as singletons. The specimen sequenced was peripheral blood. These receptors originate from a woman aged 60-75 years with acute or convalescent COVID-19. The CDR3 runs from the conserved cysteine through the conserved F or W. The D gene is left open where the match is weak. Some rows have no size entry. The others give once, few or many, or a class for an expanded clone.

length: 16; V: TRBV7-8; size: NA; J: TRBJ1-5; D: TRBD1; CDR3: CASSPQPGQGSQPQHF; DNA: TGTGCCAGCAGCCCTCAGCCGGGACAGGGAAGTCAGCCCCAGCATTTT
length: 20; V: TRBV10-3; size: NA; J: TRBJ2-1; D: TRBD2; CDR3: CAISAYQTSGVYSSYNEQFF; DNA: TGTGCCATCAGTGCCTACCAGACTAGCGGAGTATACAGCTCCTACAATGAGCAGTTCTTC
length: 14; V: TRBV19; size: NA; J: TRBJ1-1; D: TRBD1; CDR3: CASSIRGRVAEAFF; DNA: TGTGCCAGTAGTATCAGGGGGCGAGTGGCTGAAGCTTTCTTT
length: 14; V: TRBV6-1; size: NA; J: TRBJ1-1; D: NA; CDR3: CASSERVMNTEAFF; DNA: TGTGCCAGCAGTGAACGGGTGATGAACACTGAAGCTTTCTTT
length: 15; V: TRBV27; size: NA; J: TRBJ1-1; D: TRBD1; CDR3: CASIPTTGKRTEAFF; DNA: TGTGCCAGCATTCCGACGACAGGGAAGCGTACTGAAGCTTTCTTT
length: 12; V: TRBV7-9; size: NA; J: TRBJ1-2; D: NA; CDR3: CASTPGSYGYTF; DNA: TGTGCCAGCACCCCGGGGAGCTATGGCTACACCTTC
length: 13; V: TRBV30; size: NA; J: TRBJ1-1; D: NA; CDR3: CAWARGGSSEAFF; DNA: TGTGCCTGGGCCCGGGGCGGGAGCTCTGAAGCTTTCTTT
length: 16; V: TRBV27; size: NA; J: TRBJ2-2; D: NA; CDR3: CASTRGRGSVTGELFF; DNA: TGTGCCAGCACCCGGGGAAGAGGGAGCGTGACCGGGGAGCTGTTTTTT
length: 14; V: TRBV10-2; size: NA; J: TRBJ2-7; D: NA; CDR3: CASSESRARYEQYF; DNA: TGCGCCAGCAGTGAGTCGCGGGCGCGCTACGAGCAGTACTTC
length: 14; V: TRBV27; size: NA; J: TRBJ1-6; D: NA; CDR3: CASSFGGGNSPLHF; DNA: TGTGCCAGCAGTTTTGGGGGGGGGAATTCACCCCTCCACTTT
length: 11; V: TRBV20-1; size: NA; J: TRBJ2-1; D: NA; CDR3: CSASTSYEQFF; DNA: TGCAGTGCCTCGACTAGTTATGAGCAGTTCTTC
length: 15; V: TRBV7-2; size: NA; J: TRBJ2-3; D: TRBD1; CDR3: CASSLTGQKTDTQYF; DNA: TGTGCCAGCAGCTTAACGGGACAGAAAACAGATACGCAGTATTTT
length: 16; V: TRBV21-1; size: few; J: TRBJ2-1; D: NA; CDR3: CASSKKLETAYNEQFF; DNA: TGTGCCAGCAGCAAAAAACTGGAGACTGCCTACAATGAGCAGTTCTTC
length: 15; V: TRBV5-4; size: NA; J: TRBJ2-3; D: TRBD2; CDR3: CASRLGSSGRDTQYF; DNA: TGTGCCAGCAGGTTGGGCTCCAGCGGGAGGGATACGCAGTATTTT
length: 17; V: TRBV3-1/TRBV3-2; size: few; J: TRBJ1-1; D: TRBD1; CDR3: CASSQDAYRGRRTEAFF; DNA: TGTGCCAGCAGCCAAGATGCTTACAGGGGGCGACGGACTGAAGCTTTCTTT
length: 13; V: TRBV30; size: NA; J: TRBJ1-3; D: NA; CDR3: CAWSRGTGNTIYF; DNA: TGTGCCTGGAGTAGGGGGACTGGAAACACCATATATTTT
length: 15; V: TRBV21-1; size: NA; J: TRBJ2-2; D: NA; CDR3: CASSSRTGRTGELFF; DNA: TGTGCCAGCAGCTCCAGGACAGGGCGCACCGGGGAGCTGTTTTTT
length: 13; V: TRBV20-1; size: NA; J: TRBJ1-2; D: TRBD1; CDR3: CSASDRVGYGYTF; DNA: TGCAGTGCTAGTGACAGGGTTGGCTATGGCTACACCTTC
length: 15; V: TRBV7-9; size: once; J: TRBJ2-1; D: NA; CDR3: CASSSERARGNEQFF; DNA: TGTGCCAGCAGCTCAGAGCGGGCCCGAGGGAATGAGCAGTTCTTC
length: 13; V: TRBV25-1; size: NA; J: TRBJ1-1; D: NA; CDR3: CASSGLGSTEAFF; DNA: TGTGCCAGCAGTGGCCTAGGAAGCACTGAAGCTTTCTTT
length: 14; V: TRBV5-1; size: NA; J: TRBJ1-2; D: NA; CDR3: CASSLVQGLSGYTF; DNA: TGCGCCAGCAGCTTGGTACAGGGCCTGTCGGGCTACACCTTC
length: 13; V: TRBV12-3/TRBV12-4; size: NA; J: TRBJ1-2; D: TRBD1; CDR3: CASSRRGTYGYTF; DNA: TGTGCCAGCAGCCGCAGGGGGACCTATGGCTACACCTTC
length: 15; V: TRBV2; size: NA; J: TRBJ1-5; D: TRBD1; CDR3: CASSADRGKGQPQHF; DNA: TGTGCCAGCAGCGCGGACAGGGGCAAGGGTCAGCCCCAGCATTTT
length: 13; V: TRBV5-6; size: NA; J: TRBJ2-7; D: NA; CDR3: CASSRNWRGGITF; DNA: TGTGCCAGCAGCCGAAACTGGAGGGGGGGCATAACTTTC
length: 14; V: TRBV3-1/TRBV3-2; size: NA; J: TRBJ1-5; D: TRBD1; CDR3: CASSPGTDNQPQHF; DNA: TGTGCCAGCAGCCCCGGGACAGATAATCAGCCCCAGCATTTT